This T cell receptor (beta chain) is drawn from a study of human T cells and chemical hapten exposure. Study as a whole: 2% DPC was applied to around 2 cm by around 2 cm of upper inner arm skin for sensitization. The study, taken as a whole, reports: Alopecia was present in the donors, so their immune response may differ from healthy people's. TCRs exceeding a frequency of 1 in 1000 stayed unchanged under DPC sensitization.

The sample's time point: patch test 3, about 24 weeks after DPC sensitization. Specified treatment: therapeutic diphenylcyclopropenone sensitization with weekly scalp DPC. Sequencing started from total RNA isolated from unfractionated whole blood. The CDR3 is 13 amino acids. The V end was cut by 6 bases, the J end by 9 bases, with 15 bases between. Germline V gives CDR1 MNHEY, CDR2 SVGEGT. TCRdb re-analysed the RACE reads in MiXCR, keeping a single row per CDR3 protein. The data hold 60,000 to 65,000 distinct CDR3 sequences, with 11% observed a single time. Details on this clonotype: Its antigen is currently unknown.

The starting material was whole blood, obtained in connection with sensitization to the hapten diphenylcyclopropenone (DPC). This receptor was obtained from a woman in her twenties or thirties with alopecia areata. Some clones in this sample may be carry-over from other donors' samples. V usage is TRBV6-2 or TRBV6-3 and J usage is TRBJ2-1; D might be TRBD1 or TRBD2, each matching 5 bases. The CDR3 bases are TGTGCCAGCAGGACACGAGTTGGGGGTGAGCAGTTCTTC. As protein: CASRTRVGGEQFF.